The clone carrying this TCR beta chain appeared a few times. The germline CDR1 and CDR2 sequences are ENHRY and SYGVKD. This CDR3 is 14 amino acids long. V was trimmed by 6 bases and J by 4 bases, leaving 16 bases between them. Expressed TCRB transcripts were sequenced after all isolated RNA was converted to cDNA. It was found that naive, central memory and regulatory T cell samples averaged around 3.7 million reads. Generated by immunoSEQ multiplex PCR, the TCRdb table keeps only in-frame clones and is missing some. Of 300,000 to 350,000 clones listed, 14% are singletons. The data were taken from a study of beta chain features in type 1 diabetes. Study at large: Healthy donors and patients had similar age, gender and cell yields.

This sequence joins TRBV10-3 and TRBJ2-7, with D possibly being TRBD1 (6 bases). This clonotype was sampled from a man in his thirties or forties in good health. Material for sequencing was central memory CD4+ T cells from blood. This CDR3 reads CAISYVTGQYEQYF. The CDR3 nucleotides read TGTGCCATCAGCTATGTGACAGGACAATACGAGCAGTACTTC.